These T cell receptor beta chains were read from a single sample in a study of T cell repertoires in cytomegalovirus infection. From the reads, TCRdb called clonotypes with MiXCR, one entry per CDR3 protein. The sample lists roughly 69,000 distinct CDR3 sequences; 25% to 30% were seen once. Which antigens these TCRs recognize remains unknown. The sequencing used CD8+ T cells from cultured PBMCs, collected from culture after CMV antigen stimulation. These receptors came from a human donor in good health (CMV status not recorded). Some clones in this sample may be carry-over from other donors' samples. The CDR3 runs from the conserved cysteine through the conserved F or W. Fields, in order: D gene, V gene, clone size, J gene, CDR3 protein, CDR3 DNA. A D gene is named only where the DNA matches it firmly. The listing skips clone size in some rows; elsewhere it reads once, few, many or a size class.

.	TRBV20-1	.	TRBJ2-1	CSARSLSYNEQFF	TGCAGTGCTAGATCCCTCTCCTACAATGAGCAGTTCTTC
.	TRBV5-1	.	TRBJ2-7	CASSLFGSNEQYF	TGCGCCAGCAGCCTCTTCGGGTCAAACGAGCAGTACTTC
.	TRBV19	.	TRBJ2-7	CASSRGGREQYF	TGTGCCAGTAGTAGGGGAGGTCGCGAGCAGTACTTC
.	TRBV4-1	many	TRBJ2-1	CASSQDSDSYNEQFF	TGCGCCAGCAGCCAAGACAGTGACTCCTACAATGAGCAGTTCTTC
TRBD1	TRBV5-1	.	TRBJ1-6	CASSFGTGGESSYNSPLHF	TGCGCCAGCAGCTTCGGGACAGGGGGGGAGAGCTCCTATAATTCACCCCTCCACTTT
.	TRBV5-6	.	TRBJ1-1	CASNTAMNTEAFF	TGTGCCAGCAACACAGCTATGAACACTGAAGCTTTCTTT
TRBD2	TRBV28	many	TRBJ2-1	CASFDSGRRNEQFF	TGTGCCAGCTTTGATAGCGGGAGACGCAATGAGCAGTTCTTC
.	TRBV7-8	many	TRBJ1-2	CASSLRPQAYYGYTF	TGTGCCAGCAGCTTAAGACCTCAGGCTTATTATGGCTACACCTTC
.	TRBV28	many	TRBJ2-7	CASSFAYEQYF	TGTGCCAGCAGTTTCGCGTACGAGCAGTACTTC
TRBD1	TRBV15	many	TRBJ2-5	CATSSRGLETQYF	TGTGCCACCAGTAGCAGGGGGCTGGAGACCCAGTACTTC
TRBD2	TRBV7-9	many	TRBJ2-1	CASSLPGGTYNEQFF	TGTGCCAGCAGCTTACCGGGGGGAACCTACAATGAGCAGTTCTTC
.	TRBV19	few	TRBJ2-1	CASSIVDEQFF	TGTGCCAGTAGTATAGTCGATGAGCAGTTCTTC
.	TRBV29-1	.	TRBJ2-3	CSVELGPTDTQYF	TGCAGCGTTGAGTTGGGACCAACAGATACGCAGTATTTT
TRBD1	TRBV5-1	few	TRBJ1-1	CASSSGQGDTEAFF	TGCGCCAGCAGCTCCGGACAGGGCGACACTGAAGCTTTCTTT
.	TRBV10-3	few	TRBJ1-1	CAISESWTKNTEAFF	TGTGCCATCAGTGAGTCATGGACAAAGAACACTGAAGCTTTCTTT
.	TRBV5-1	many	TRBJ2-2	CASSDTGELFF	TGCGCCAGCAGCGACACCGGGGAGCTGTTTTTT
TRBD1	TRBV6-2/TRBV6-3	.	TRBJ2-3	CASSSRDRFSDTQYF	TGTGCCAGCAGTTCTCGGGACAGGTTTTCAGATACGCAGTATTTT
.	TRBV15	.	TRBJ1-2	CATSSGGDYGYTF	TGTGCCACCAGCAGCGGGGGAGACTATGGCTACACCTTC
.	TRBV6-2/TRBV6-3	many	TRBJ1-1	CASSYLGVTEAFF	TGTGCCAGCAGTTACCTGGGGGTAACTGAAGCTTTCTTT
.	TRBV9	many	TRBJ2-3	CASSVEVPADTQYF	TGTGCCAGCAGCGTAGAAGTGCCGGCAGATACGCAGTATTTT